These T cell receptor beta chains were read from a single sample in a study of shared clonotypes between healthy human individuals. Assay used: immunoSEQ multiplex PCR; TCRdb lists only in-frame clones, some missing. The repertoire holds about 2.1 million clones, 93% seen once, with roughly 1.8% in the top ten. Specimen: naive CD8+ T cells from PBMCs. The origin of the receptors is a man aged 18 to 30 in good health. Some clones in this sample may be carry-over from other donors' samples. Each CDR3 is given with its conserved first and last residue. Each record gives: J gene, V gene, D gene, clone size, CDR3 DNA, CDR3 protein. D genes are given only for firm matches. The size of a clone is reported for some rows only, either as once, few or many, or as a class for expanded clones.

TRBJ2-7 TRBV7-9 . . TGTGCCAGCAGCTCCCCGGAGGCCGCCTACGAGCAGTACTTC CASSSPEAAYEQYF
TRBJ2-7 TRBV5-5 . . TGTGCCAGCAGCCCAAGCTACGAGCAGTACTTC CASSPSYEQYF
TRBJ1-2 TRBV28 TRBD1 . TGTGCCAGCAGTAGGACAGGGGCGGTTATGGGCTACACCTTC CASSRTGAVMGYTF
TRBJ1-5 TRBV4-2 TRBD1 . TGTGCCAGCAGCCCAACCCCCGGGACAGGGGCGAATCAGCCCCAGCATTTT CASSPTPGTGANQPQHF
TRBJ2-7 TRBV7-8 TRBD2 . TGTGCCAGCAGCACGGGACTAGCGGGCTACGAGCAGTACTTC CASSTGLAGYEQYF
TRBJ2-1 TRBV29-1 . . TGCAGCATAGAGGGGGGCGCTTACTATGAGCAGTTCTTC CSIEGGAYYEQFF
TRBJ1-4 TRBV29-1 . . TGCAGCGTCCTCCCGATTGCAACTAATGAAAAACTGTTTTTT CSVLPIATNEKLFF
TRBJ2-1 TRBV11-3 TRBD2 . TGTGCCAGCAGCTCTCGGACTAGCGGGACCAATGAGCAGTTCTTC CASSSRTSGTNEQFF
TRBJ2-7 TRBV27 . . TGTGCCAGCAGTCACCCCCCCCCGAGGTCCTACGAGCAGTACTTC CASSHPPPRSYEQYF
TRBJ2-3 TRBV9 . . TGTGCCAGCAGCGTTGAGGACAGCCACACAGATACGCAGTATTTT CASSVEDSHTDTQYF
TRBJ2-5 TRBV5-1 . . TGCGCCAGCAGCCCGAGCCGGGACGACGTACAAGAGACCCAGTACTTC CASSPSRDDVQETQYF
TRBJ1-2 TRBV19 . . TGTGCCACCGTATGGGGGGCGAACGGCTACACCTTC CATVWGANGYTF
TRBJ2-7 TRBV4-2 TRBD2 . TGTGCCAGCAGCCCGCCCGGGACTAGCGGCCTGTACGAGCAGTACTTC CASSPPGTSGLYEQYF
TRBJ1-1 TRBV9 . few TGTGCCAGCAGCGTAGGAGGAGACACTGAAGCTTTCTTT CASSVGGDTEAFF
TRBJ2-7 TRBV5-4 . . TGTGCCAGCAGCCACATCAGGGGGGGGGCGACCCACGAGCAGTACTTC CASSHIRGGATHEQYF
TRBJ2-7 TRBV9 . few TGTGCCAGCAGCGTAGGCGGCAGCTCCTACGAGCAGTACTTC CASSVGGSSYEQYF
TRBJ1-4 TRBV9 . . TGTGCCAGCAGCGGGTCTGACAGCCTGGCTGAAAAACTGTTTTTT CASSGSDSLAEKLFF
TRBJ1-5 TRBV18 . . TGTGCCAGCTCACCACCTCCTGGGGGCAATCAGCCCCAGCATTTT CASSPPPGGNQPQHF
TRBJ2-7 TRBV27 . . TGTGCCAGCAGTTTGCGGGTCAACTCCTACGAGCAGTACTTC CASSLRVNSYEQYF
TRBJ2-2 TRBV5-1 TRBD1 once TGCGCCAGCAGCTTGGAAGGGGGCCAAGACACCGGGGAGCTGTTTTTT CASSLEGGQDTGELFF
TRBJ2-2 TRBV6-5 . . TGTGCCAGCAGTTACTCCGAAGGGACACCCGGGGAGCTGTTTTTT CASSYSEGTPGELFF
TRBJ2-7 TRBV9 . once TGTGCCAGCAGCGTAGGAGGGTACGGCGAGCAGTACTTC CASSVGGYGEQYF
TRBJ1-1 TRBV7-9 . . TGTGCCAGCAGCTTAGCGTTAGCCGCCGATAACACTGAAGCTTTCTTT CASSLALAADNTEAFF
TRBJ2-2 TRBV7-9 TRBD2 . TGTGCCAGCAGCTTCGTCGGAGCGGGACCACGGCCCGGGGAGCTGTTTTTT CASSFVGAGPRPGELFF
TRBJ1-1 TRBV6-5 . . TGTGCCAGCAGTTACTCGAATGGGCGGTTGAACACTGAAGCTTTCTTT CASSYSNGRLNTEAFF
TRBJ2-1 TRBV27 . . TGTGCCAGCAGTAGGGGGATAGAGCAGTTCTTC CASSRGIEQFF
TRBJ2-2 TRBV27 . . TGTGCCAGCAGTTTGGTCAACCCGAACACCGGGGAGCTGTTTTTT CASSLVNPNTGELFF
TRBJ2-7 TRBV14 . . TGTGCCAGCAGCCTGGGGGTAGCTGGCGAGCAGTACTTC CASSLGVAGEQYF
TRBJ2-5 TRBV6-6 TRBD2 . TGTGCCAGCAGTCTAGCGGGAGTGATAGAGACCCAGTACTTC CASSLAGVIETQYF
TRBJ2-1 TRBV4-1 TRBD2 . TGCGCCAGCAGCCAAGATCCGGCGGGAGAGTCTTACAATGAGCAGTTCTTC CASSQDPAGESYNEQFF
TRBJ1-2 TRBV4-3 . once TGCGCCAGCACCCATGGATTGGCGGGGGGCGCACGTGGCTACACCTTC CASTHGLAGGARGYTF
TRBJ2-5 TRBV5-1 . . TGCGCCAGCAGCTTAGGCCCTATTGGACAAGAGACCCAGTACTTC CASSLGPIGQETQYF
TRBJ2-6 TRBV2 . . TGTGCCAGCAGTGAAGGAGGCCGAAGGGTTGGGGCCAACGTCCTGACTTTC CASSEGGRRVGANVLTF
TRBJ2-7 TRBV4-3 . once TGCGCCAGCAGCCAAGATAGGTCAGGATCCTACGAGCAGTACTTC CASSQDRSGSYEQYF
TRBJ2-2 TRBV5-4 TRBD2 once TGTGCCAGCAGCTTGGCGCTAGCGGGCAACACCGGGGAGCTGTTTTTT CASSLALAGNTGELFF
TRBJ2-2 TRBV27 TRBD1 . TGTGCCAGCAGTCCGCCGGACAGGGGCTATACTAACACCGGGGAGCTGTTTTTT CASSPPDRGYTNTGELFF
TRBJ2-1 TRBV4-3 . . TGCGCCAGCAGCCAACCCATCCGAGGACGCAACTCCTACAATGAGCAGTTCTTC CASSQPIRGRNSYNEQFF
TRBJ2-3 TRBV10-3 . . TGTGCCATCAGTGGTCCCGGGGACCTAGCCAACACAGATACGCAGTATTTT CAISGPGDLANTDTQYF
TRBJ1-1 TRBV11-3 . . TGTGCCAGCAGGCGTCGCGGGGGGACTGAAGCTTTCTTT CASRRRGGTEAFF
TRBJ2-7 TRBV28 TRBD1 once TGTGCCAGCAGTTTGACAGGGCTCTACGAGCAGTACTTC CASSLTGLYEQYF
TRBJ2-5 TRBV9 . . TGTGCCAGCAGCGTAGCCGGGGAGACCCAGTACTTC CASSVAGETQYF
TRBJ2-7 TRBV7-6 TRBD1 . TGTGCCGTGGCGGAGGGACAGGGCACCGAGCAGTACTTC CAVAEGQGTEQYF
TRBJ1-1 TRBV7-9 TRBD1 . TGTGCCAGCAGCCCACGGGACAGAAACACTGAAGCTTTCTTT CASSPRDRNTEAFF
TRBJ1-4 TRBV27 . once TGTGCCAGCAGTCCAGGGGCTTGGGAAAAACTGTTTTTT CASSPGAWEKLFF